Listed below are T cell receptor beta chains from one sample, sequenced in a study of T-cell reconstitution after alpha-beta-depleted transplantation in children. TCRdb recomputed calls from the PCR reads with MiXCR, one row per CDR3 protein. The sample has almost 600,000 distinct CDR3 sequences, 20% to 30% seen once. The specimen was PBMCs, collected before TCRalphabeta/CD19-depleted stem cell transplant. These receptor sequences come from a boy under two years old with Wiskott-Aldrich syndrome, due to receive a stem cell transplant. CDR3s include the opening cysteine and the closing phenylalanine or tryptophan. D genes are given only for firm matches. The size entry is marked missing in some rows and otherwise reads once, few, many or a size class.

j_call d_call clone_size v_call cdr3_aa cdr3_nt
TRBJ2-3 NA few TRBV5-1 CASSRQGLLTDTQYF TGCGCCAGCAGCCGTCAGGGTCTCCTCACAGATACGCAGTATTTT
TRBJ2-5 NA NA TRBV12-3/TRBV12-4 CASSLAVTGRVETQYF TGTGCCAGCAGTTTAGCGGTTACAGGGCGGGTCGAGACCCAGTACTTC
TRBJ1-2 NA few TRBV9 CASSVDAGGYGYTF TGTGCCAGCAGCGTAGATGCGGGTGGCTATGGCTACACCTTC
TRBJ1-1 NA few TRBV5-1 CASSFLRMNTEAFF TGCGCCAGCAGCTTTCTCCGGATGAACACTGAAGCTTTCTTT
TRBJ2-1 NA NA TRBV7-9 CASSLAGAVNEQFF TGTGCCAGCAGCTTAGCGGGAGCCGTCAATGAGCAGTTCTTC
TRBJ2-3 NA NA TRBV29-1 CSAFRDTQYF TGCAGCGCATTCAGAGATACGCAGTATTTT
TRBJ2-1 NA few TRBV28 CASRSRSNEQFF TGTGCCAGCAGATCCCGCTCCAATGAGCAGTTCTTC
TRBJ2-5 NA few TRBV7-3 CASSPGPGLQETQYF TGTGCCAGCAGCCCCGGGCCGGGGCTCCAAGAGACCCAGTACTTC
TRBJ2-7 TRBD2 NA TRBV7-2 CASSFGTTPYEQYF TGTGCCAGCAGCTTCGGGACTACCCCCTACGAGCAGTACTTC
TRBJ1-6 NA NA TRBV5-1 CASSLGGRDSPLHF TGCGCCAGCAGCTTGGGGGGACGAGATTCACCCCTCCACTTT
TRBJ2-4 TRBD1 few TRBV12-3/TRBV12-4 CASSLGRDRGSKNIQYF TGTGCCAGCAGTTTAGGCCGGGACAGGGGGAGCAAAAACATTCAGTACTTC
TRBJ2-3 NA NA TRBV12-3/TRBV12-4 CASSFDHNTQYF TGTGCCAGCAGTTTTGACCACAATACGCAGTATTTT
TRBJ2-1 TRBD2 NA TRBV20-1 CSARRLAGINEQFF TGCAGTGCTAGGAGACTAGCGGGAATCAATGAGCAGTTCTTC
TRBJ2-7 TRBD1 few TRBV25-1 CASSGTGRPYEQYF TGTGCCAGCAGTGGGACAGGGCGACCCTACGAGCAGTACTTC
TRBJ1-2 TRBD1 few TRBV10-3 CAISESRDRGNYGYTF TGTGCCATCAGTGAGTCTCGGGACAGGGGAAACTATGGCTACACCTTC
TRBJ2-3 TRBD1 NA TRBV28 CASSLYQGAVADTQYF TGTGCCAGCAGTTTATATCAGGGGGCGGTCGCAGATACGCAGTATTTT
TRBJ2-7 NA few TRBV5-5 CASSLWDGTYEQYF TGTGCCAGCAGCTTGTGGGACGGGACCTACGAGCAGTACTTC
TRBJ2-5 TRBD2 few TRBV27 CASMGLPGGPGETQYF TGTGCCAGCATGGGCCTTCCGGGAGGGCCAGGGGAGACCCAGTACTTC
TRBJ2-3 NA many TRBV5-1 CASSLVASTDTQYF TGCGCCAGCAGCTTGGTGGCCAGCACAGATACGCAGTATTTT
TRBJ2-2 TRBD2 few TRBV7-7 CASSVAGAGELFF TGTGCCAGCAGTGTAGCGGGAGCCGGGGAGCTGTTTTTT
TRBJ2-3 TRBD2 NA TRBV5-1 CASSLDGLAGSTDTQYF TGCGCCAGCAGCTTGGACGGACTAGCGGGATCCACAGATACGCAGTATTTT
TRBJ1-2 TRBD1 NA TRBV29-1 CSVERGTGEYGYTF TGCAGCGTTGAAAGAGGGACAGGGGAGTATGGCTACACCTTC
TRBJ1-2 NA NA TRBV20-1 CSAPEIGGNYGYTF TGCAGTGCTCCAGAGATAGGGGGTAACTATGGCTACACCTTC
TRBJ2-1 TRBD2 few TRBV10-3 CAISPGLAVHNEQFF TGTGCCATCAGCCCAGGGCTAGCGGTCCACAATGAGCAGTTCTTC
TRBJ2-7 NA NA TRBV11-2 CASSLEYTGPSEQYF TGTGCCAGCAGCTTAGAGTATACGGGACCCTCAGAGCAGTACTTC